This T cell receptor (beta chain) was sequenced for a study of blood T cell repertoires in COVID-19. In the study overall: Samples came from the United States, Italy and Spain, spanning acute and convalescent COVID-19. In each case, the material was cDNA or gDNA derived from T cells, B-cell-depleted T cells, or PBMCs.

This clone appeared once. A Seattle source enrolled patients during active infection and followed them longitudinally. The CDR3 is made up of 14 amino acids. Deletions cut 7 bases from V and 4 bases from J, with 16 bases between. Germline V CDR1 and CDR2: MGHDK, SYGVNS. Source study methods: Estimated nucleated cell counts came from reference gene primer amplification. The table came from immunoSEQ multiplex PCR; TCRdb's copy has only in-frame clones and leaves some out. The D gene and trimming were derived from the DNA, and the V and J assignments and clone size from that table. The sample has roughly 160,000 clones, around 85% seen once.

Sequences were obtained from peripheral blood. The TCR originated in a woman of 80 years or more with COVID-19, enrolled during active disease. The chain uses TRBV25-1 and TRBJ2-5, with D possibly being TRBD1 (5 bases). DNA of the CDR3: TGTGCCAGCACCCCAGGGCGCGGCGGAGAGACCCAGTACTTC. It codes for CASTPGRGGETQYF. The complete variable domain, with remaining parts taken from reference TRBV25-1 and TRBJ2-5, reads EADIYQTPRYLVIGTGKKITLECSQTMGHDKMYWYQQDPGMELHLIHYSYGVNSTEKGDLSSESTVSRIRTEHFPLTLESARPSHTSQYLCASTPGRGGETQYFGPGTRLLVL.